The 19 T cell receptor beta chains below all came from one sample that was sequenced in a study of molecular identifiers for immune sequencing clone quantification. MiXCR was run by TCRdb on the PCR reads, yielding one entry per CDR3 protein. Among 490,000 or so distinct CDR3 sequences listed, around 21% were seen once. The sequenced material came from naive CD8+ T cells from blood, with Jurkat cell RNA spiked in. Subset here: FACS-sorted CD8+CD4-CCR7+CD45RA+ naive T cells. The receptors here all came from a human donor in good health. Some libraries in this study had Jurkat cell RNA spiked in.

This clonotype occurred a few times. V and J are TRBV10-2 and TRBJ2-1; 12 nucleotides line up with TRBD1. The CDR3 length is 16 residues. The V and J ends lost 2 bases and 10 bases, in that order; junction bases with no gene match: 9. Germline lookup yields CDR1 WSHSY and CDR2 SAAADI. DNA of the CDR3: TGCGCCAGCAGTGAGACCCGGGACAGGGGGCAGCGGGAGCAGTTCTTC. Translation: CASSETRDRGQREQFF.

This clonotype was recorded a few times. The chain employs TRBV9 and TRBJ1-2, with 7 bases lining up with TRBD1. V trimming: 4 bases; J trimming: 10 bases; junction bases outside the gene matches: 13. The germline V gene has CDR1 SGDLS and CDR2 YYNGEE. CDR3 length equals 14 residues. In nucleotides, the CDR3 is TGTGCCAGCAGCATAACAGGGGCCCCGGACCTCTACACCTTC. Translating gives CASSITGAPDLYTF.

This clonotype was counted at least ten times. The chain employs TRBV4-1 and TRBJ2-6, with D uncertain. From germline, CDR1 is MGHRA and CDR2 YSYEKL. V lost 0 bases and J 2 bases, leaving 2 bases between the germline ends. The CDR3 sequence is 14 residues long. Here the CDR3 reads CASSQDPGANVLTF. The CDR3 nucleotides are TGCGCCAGCAGCCAAGATCCTGGGGCCAACGTCCTGACTTTC.

The CDR3 loop is CASGAGQTSYGYTF. Written as DNA, the CDR3 is TGTGCCAGCGGCGCTGGACAGACTTCCTATGGCTACACCTTC. The chain has TRBV7-8 and TRBJ1-2; D perhaps matches TRBD1 (6 bases). The V and J ends lost 8 bases and 4 bases respectively, with 17 bases between them. CDR1 is SGHVS and CDR2 is FQNEAQ in the germline V gene. This CDR3 is 14 amino acids long.

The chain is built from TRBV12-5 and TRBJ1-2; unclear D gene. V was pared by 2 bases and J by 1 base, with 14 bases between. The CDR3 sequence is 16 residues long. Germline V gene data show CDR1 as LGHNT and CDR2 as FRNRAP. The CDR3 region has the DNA TGTGCTAGTGGTTTGACCCAGACTCTCAATAACTATGGCTACACCTTC. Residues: CASGLTQTLNNYGYTF.

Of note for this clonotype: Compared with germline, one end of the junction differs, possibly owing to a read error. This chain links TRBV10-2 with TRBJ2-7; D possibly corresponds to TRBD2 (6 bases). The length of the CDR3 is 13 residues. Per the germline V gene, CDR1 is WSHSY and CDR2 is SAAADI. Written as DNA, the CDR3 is TGCGCCAGCAGTGTAGGGACTGCGGGCGAGCGGTACTTC. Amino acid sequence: CASSVGTAGERYF.

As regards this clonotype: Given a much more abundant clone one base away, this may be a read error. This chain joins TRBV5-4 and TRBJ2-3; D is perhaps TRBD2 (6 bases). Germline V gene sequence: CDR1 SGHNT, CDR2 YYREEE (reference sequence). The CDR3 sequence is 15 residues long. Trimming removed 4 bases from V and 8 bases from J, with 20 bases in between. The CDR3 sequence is CASSPYPDYQVTQYF. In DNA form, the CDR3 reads TGTGCCAGCAGCCCTTACCCGGACTATCAGGTTACGCAGTATTTT.

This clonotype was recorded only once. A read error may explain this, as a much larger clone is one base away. Written as DNA, the CDR3 is TGTGCCGGCAGCCAAGAGGACGGTAGCAATCAGCCCCAGCATTTT. Translation gives CAGSQEDGSNQPQHF. The V call is TRBV4-2, the J call TRBJ1-5; unclear D gene. There are 15 residues in the CDR3. The germline gives CDR1 LGHNA, CDR2 YNFKEQ.

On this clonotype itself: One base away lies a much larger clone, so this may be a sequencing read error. The CDR3 here is CSVELVGTETHEQYF. The CDR3 nucleotides are TGCAGCGTTGAACTGGTGGGGACTGAGACCCACGAGCAGTACTTC. The chain links TRBV29-1 to TRBJ2-7; perhaps TRBD2 as D (6 bases). The CDR3 contains 15 residues. Germline V lookup: CDR1 SQVTM, CDR2 ANQGSEA. V was trimmed by 2 bases and J by 5 bases, leaving 19 bases between them.

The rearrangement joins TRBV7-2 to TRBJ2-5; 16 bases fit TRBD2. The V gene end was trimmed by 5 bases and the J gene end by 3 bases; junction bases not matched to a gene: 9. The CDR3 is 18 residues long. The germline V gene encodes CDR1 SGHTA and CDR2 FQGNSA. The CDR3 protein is CASSPTPGTSGGEETQYF. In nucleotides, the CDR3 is TGTGCCAGCAGCCCAACACCCGGGACTAGCGGGGGGGAAGAGACCCAGTACTTC.

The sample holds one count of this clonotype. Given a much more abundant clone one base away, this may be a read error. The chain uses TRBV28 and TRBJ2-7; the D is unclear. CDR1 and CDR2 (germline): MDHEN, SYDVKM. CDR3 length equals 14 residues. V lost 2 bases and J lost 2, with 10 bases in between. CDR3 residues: CASSLVRRPYEQYF. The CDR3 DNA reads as TGTGCCAGCAGTTTAGTGCGACGACCCTACGAGCAGTACTTC.

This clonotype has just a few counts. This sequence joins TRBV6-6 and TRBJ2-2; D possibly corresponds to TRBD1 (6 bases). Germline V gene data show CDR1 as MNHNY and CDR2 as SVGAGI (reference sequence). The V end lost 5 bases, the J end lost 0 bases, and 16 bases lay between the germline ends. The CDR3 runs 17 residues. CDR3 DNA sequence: TGTGCCAGCAGTCCCTTCCCGGGACAATCGAACACCGGGGAGCTGTTTTTT. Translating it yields CASSPFPGQSNTGELFF.

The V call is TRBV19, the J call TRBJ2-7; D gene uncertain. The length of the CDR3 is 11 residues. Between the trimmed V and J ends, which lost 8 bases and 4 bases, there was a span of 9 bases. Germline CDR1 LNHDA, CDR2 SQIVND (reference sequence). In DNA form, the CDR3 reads TGTGCCAGTGGGTTGGTATACGAGCAGTACTTC. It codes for CASGLVYEQYF.

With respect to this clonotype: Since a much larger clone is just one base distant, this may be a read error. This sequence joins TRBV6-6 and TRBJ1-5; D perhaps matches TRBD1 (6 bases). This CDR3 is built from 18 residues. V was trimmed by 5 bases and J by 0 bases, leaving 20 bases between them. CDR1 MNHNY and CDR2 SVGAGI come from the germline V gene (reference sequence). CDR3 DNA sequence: TGTGCCAGCAGTGAAAAGGACAGAATCACGTGTAGCAATCAGCCCCAGCATTTT. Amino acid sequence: CASSEKDRITCSNQPQHF.

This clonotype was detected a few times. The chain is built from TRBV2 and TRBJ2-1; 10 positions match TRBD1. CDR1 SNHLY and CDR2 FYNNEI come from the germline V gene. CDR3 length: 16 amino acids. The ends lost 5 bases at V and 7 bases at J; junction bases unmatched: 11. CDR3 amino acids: CASSRAPGQGFNEQFF. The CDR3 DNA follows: TGTGCCAGCAGTCGCGCTCCGGGACAGGGGTTTAATGAGCAGTTCTTC.

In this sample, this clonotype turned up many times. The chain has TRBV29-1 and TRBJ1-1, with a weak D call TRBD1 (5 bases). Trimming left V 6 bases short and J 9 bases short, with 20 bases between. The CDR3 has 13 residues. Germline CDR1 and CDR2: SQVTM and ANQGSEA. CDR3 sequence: CSVDPSGDLKAFF. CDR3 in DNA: TGCAGCGTGGACCCTTCGGGGGACCTAAAAGCTTTCTTT.

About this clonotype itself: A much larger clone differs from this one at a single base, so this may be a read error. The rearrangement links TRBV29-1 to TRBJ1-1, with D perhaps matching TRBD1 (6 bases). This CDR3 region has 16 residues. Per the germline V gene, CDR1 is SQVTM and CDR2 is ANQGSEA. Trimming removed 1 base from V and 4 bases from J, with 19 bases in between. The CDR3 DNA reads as TGCAGCGTTGAAGGAGTCGACAGGACGAGCGGCACTGAAGCTTTCTTT. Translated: CSVEGVDRTSGTEAFF.

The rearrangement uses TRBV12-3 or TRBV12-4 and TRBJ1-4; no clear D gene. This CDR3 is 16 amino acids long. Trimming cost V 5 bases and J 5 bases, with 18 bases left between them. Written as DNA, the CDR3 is TGTGCCAGCAGTCCCTTCGCTCCCAACCCCAATGAAAAACTGTTTTTT. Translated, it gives CASSPFAPNPNEKLFF.

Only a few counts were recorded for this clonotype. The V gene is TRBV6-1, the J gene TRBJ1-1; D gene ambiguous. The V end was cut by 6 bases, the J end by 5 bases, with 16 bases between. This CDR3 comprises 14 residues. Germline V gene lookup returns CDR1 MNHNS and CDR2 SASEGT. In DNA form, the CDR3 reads TGTGCCAGCAGCGCACGACTGGGGAGAACTGAAGCTTTCTTT. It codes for CASSARLGRTEAFF.